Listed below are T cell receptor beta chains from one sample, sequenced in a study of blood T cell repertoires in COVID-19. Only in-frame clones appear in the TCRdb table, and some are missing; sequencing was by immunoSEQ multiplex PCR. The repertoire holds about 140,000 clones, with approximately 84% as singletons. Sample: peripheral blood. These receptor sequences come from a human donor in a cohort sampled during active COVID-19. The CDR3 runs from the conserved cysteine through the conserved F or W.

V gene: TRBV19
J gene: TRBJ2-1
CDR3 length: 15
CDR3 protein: CASSIARTEFNEQFF

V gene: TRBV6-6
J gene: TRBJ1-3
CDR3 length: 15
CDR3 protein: CASSSGTGLGNTIYF

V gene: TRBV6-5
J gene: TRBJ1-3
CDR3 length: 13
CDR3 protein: CASRGFSGNTIYF

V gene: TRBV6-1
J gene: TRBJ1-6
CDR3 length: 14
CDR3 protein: CASSESGGISPLHF

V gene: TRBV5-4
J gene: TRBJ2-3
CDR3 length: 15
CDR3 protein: CASSLARGLIDTQYF

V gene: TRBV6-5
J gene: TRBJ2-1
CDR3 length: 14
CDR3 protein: CASSSSGGVYEQFF

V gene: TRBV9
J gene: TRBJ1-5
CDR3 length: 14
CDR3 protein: CASSVTGGGQPQHF

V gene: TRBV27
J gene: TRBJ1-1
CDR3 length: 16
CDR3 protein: CASSSGPLGWDTEAFF

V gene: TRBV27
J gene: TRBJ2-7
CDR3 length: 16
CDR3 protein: CASRSVTGVVPYEQYF

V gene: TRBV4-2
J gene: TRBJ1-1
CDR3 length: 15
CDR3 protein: CASSQDGSENTEAFF

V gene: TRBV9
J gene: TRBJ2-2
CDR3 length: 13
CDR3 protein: CASSVEEGGELFF

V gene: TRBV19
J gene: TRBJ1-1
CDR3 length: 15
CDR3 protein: CATKSTGRSNTEAFF

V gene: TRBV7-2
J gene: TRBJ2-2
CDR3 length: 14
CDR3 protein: CASSRDRVTGELFF

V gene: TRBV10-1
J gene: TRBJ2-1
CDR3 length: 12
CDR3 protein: CASKAAYNEQFF

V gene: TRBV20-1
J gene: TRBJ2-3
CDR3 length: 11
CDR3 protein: CSAHSRGTQYF

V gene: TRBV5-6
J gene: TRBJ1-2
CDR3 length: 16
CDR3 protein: CASSLDPRDRLYGYTF

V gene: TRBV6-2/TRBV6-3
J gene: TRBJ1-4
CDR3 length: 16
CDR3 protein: CASSTRRGSPNEKLFF

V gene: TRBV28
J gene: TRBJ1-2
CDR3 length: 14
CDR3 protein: CASSRLDRVGGYTF

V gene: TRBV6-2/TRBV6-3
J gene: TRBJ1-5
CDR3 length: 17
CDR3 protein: CASSYGQGSRNNQPQHF

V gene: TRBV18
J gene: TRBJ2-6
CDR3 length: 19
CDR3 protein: CASSPDWDRLPSGANVLTF

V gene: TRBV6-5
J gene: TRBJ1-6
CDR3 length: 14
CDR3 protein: CASSWTGNNSPLHF

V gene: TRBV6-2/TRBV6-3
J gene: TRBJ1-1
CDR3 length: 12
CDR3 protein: CASSIRDTEAFF

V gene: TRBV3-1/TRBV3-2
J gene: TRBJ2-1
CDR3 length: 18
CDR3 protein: CASSQGRSSGLLGYEQFF

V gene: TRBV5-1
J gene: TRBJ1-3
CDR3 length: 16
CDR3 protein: CASSWGQPNSGNTIYF

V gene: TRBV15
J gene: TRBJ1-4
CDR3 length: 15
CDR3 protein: CATSGQGATNEKLFF